The rows below give T cell receptor beta chains drawn from one sample of a study of tumor-infiltrating lymphocytes in oesophageal squamous cell carcinoma. TCRdb used MiXCR to reprocess the PCR reads, holding one entry per CDR3 protein. The sample carries about 12,000 distinct CDR3 sequences, approximately 60% recorded once. The sequenced sample consisted of esophageal tumor tissue. These receptors were taken from a female donor with esophageal squamous cell carcinoma. Both conserved end residues are part of each CDR3. A D gene is named only where the DNA matches it firmly. Clone size is given for some rows only: seen once, a few or many times, or a class if the clone is expanded.

clone_size j_call v_call d_call cdr3_nt cdr3_aa
NA TRBJ2-7 TRBV7-3 NA TGTGCCAGCAGCTTTTTACTCGGCCGCTCATTGGGGGGCGAGCAGTACTTC CASSFLLGRSLGGEQYF
NA TRBJ2-5 TRBV28 NA TGTGCCAGCAGTGCAGGGCGAGAGACCCAGTACTTC CASSAGRETQYF
few TRBJ2-5 TRBV10-1 NA TGCGCCAGCAGTGTTAGGGACGGAACAGAGACCCAGTACTTC CASSVRDGTETQYF
many TRBJ2-2 TRBV24-1 NA TGTGCCACCAGAAAAACAGGGGAGGACACCGGGGAGCTGTTTTTT CATRKTGEDTGELFF
many TRBJ2-7 TRBV5-1 TRBD2 TGCGCCAGCAGCCCCTACCCCCTAGCGGGAGACTACGAGCAGTACTTC CASSPYPLAGDYEQYF
NA TRBJ2-1 TRBV6-6 TRBD2 TGTGCCGAGGGGACTAGCAGATACAATGAGCAGTTCTTC CAEGTSRYNEQFF
NA TRBJ1-1 TRBV6-6 TRBD1 TGTGCCAGCAGTTACCCAGGGGGACAGATGAACACTGAAGCTTTCTTT CASSYPGGQMNTEAFF
NA TRBJ2-6 TRBV7-9 NA NA CASSLFLGLWLHLRF
NA TRBJ1-1 TRBV12-3/TRBV12-4 NA TGTGCCAGCAGTAGAGGGGATTTCGGGAACACTGAAGCTTTCTTT CASSRGDFGNTEAFF
few TRBJ1-5 TRBV6-4 TRBD1 TGTGCCAGCAACGGGACAGGGGATAGCAATCAGCCCCAGCATTTT CASNGTGDSNQPQHF
few TRBJ2-3 TRBV7-2 TRBD1 TGTGCCAGCAGCTGGGACAGGGGCCCAGATACGCAGTATTTT CASSWDRGPDTQYF
NA TRBJ2-1 TRBV7-6 NA TGTGCCAGCAGCTTCGGGACCACCACCTACAATGAGCAGTTCTTC CASSFGTTTYNEQFF
few TRBJ1-4 TRBV6-1 TRBD1 TGTGCCAGCAGGACAGGGGCAACTAATGAAAAACTGTTTTTT CASRTGATNEKLFF
NA TRBJ2-7 TRBV7-2 NA TGTGCCAGCAGCTTAGGAGGGGCTTCCTACGAGCAGTACTTC CASSLGGASYEQYF
NA TRBJ2-5 TRBV6-1 TRBD2 TGTGCCAGCAGTGCTATAGCGGGGGGGGGAGATACGCAGTACTTC CASSAIAGGGDTQYF
NA TRBJ2-1 TRBV6-1 NA TGTGCCAGCAAAATGGCGTGGGAGGCTGGCAATGAGCAGTTCTTC CASKMAWEAGNEQFF
NA TRBJ2-7 TRBV7-2 TRBD2 TGTGCCAGCAGCTTAGCCGCGGGGGGGCAAGCCTACGAGCAGTACTTC CASSLAAGGQAYEQYF
NA TRBJ2-1 TRBV7-3 NA TGTGCCAGCAGCTTACTAGCGTTCTCCTACAATGAGCAGTTCTTC CASSLLAFSYNEQFF
NA TRBJ2-5 TRBV7-2 NA TGTGCCAGCAGCTCGGTGCGGTCAGGGACCCAGTACTTC CASSSVRSGTQYF
many TRBJ2-3 TRBV28 NA TGTGCCAGCAGTTTACCGAATCATTCAGATACGCAGTATTTT CASSLPNHSDTQYF
once TRBJ2-3 TRBV19 TRBD2 TGTGCCAGTAGAGGGACTACCATCCCAGATACGCAGTATTTT CASRGTTIPDTQYF
NA TRBJ2-3 TRBV10-3 NA TGTGCCATCAGGGATATTATGGGAAACACAGATACGCAGTATTTT CAIRDIMGNTDTQYF
medium-sized TRBJ1-2 TRBV6-1 NA TGTGCCAGCTGGGGGCAACGAGCGTTTGGCTACACCTTC CASWGQRAFGYTF
NA TRBJ2-3 TRBV7-2 TRBD2 TGTGCCAGCAGCTCCGGGACTAGCGGGGGCTTTGGCGCAGATACGCAGTATTTT CASSSGTSGGFGADTQYF
NA TRBJ2-1 TRBV6-1 TRBD2 TGTGCCAGCAGTTATACTAGCGGGGGGGTGAATGAGCAGTTCTTC CASSYTSGGVNEQFF
medium-sized TRBJ1-2 TRBV10-2 NA TGCGCCAGCAGTGAAGGGGTTGGCTACACCTTC CASSEGVGYTF
large TRBJ2-7 TRBV7-9 TRBD2 TGTGCCAGCAGCGATTACGGGACTAGCGGGAGCCACGAGCAGTACTTC CASSDYGTSGSHEQYF
many TRBJ2-3 TRBV5-6 NA TGTGCCAGCAGCTACCTTGGGGAGGAGGCAGATACGCAGTATTTT CASSYLGEEADTQYF
medium-sized TRBJ2-7 TRBV10-3 TRBD2 TGTGCCATCAGAATCGATAGCGGGGCCTACAATGAGCAGTACTTC CAIRIDSGAYNEQYF
NA TRBJ1-1 TRBV2 NA TGTGCCAGCACCGATGGCGGGGTGGAAGCTTTCTTT CASTDGGVEAFF
NA TRBJ1-4 TRBV11-2 NA TGTGCCAGCAGCTTACGGGGCGAAAAACTGTTTTTT CASSLRGEKLFF
NA TRBJ2-3 TRBV6-6 NA TGTGCCAGCACCCCTGGGACCTCCACAGATACGCAGTATTTT CASTPGTSTDTQYF
medium-sized TRBJ2-2 TRBV7-2 TRBD1 TGTGCCAGCAGCCAGGACAGGAGAGACACCGGGGAGCTGTTTTTT CASSQDRRDTGELFF
NA TRBJ2-2 TRBV7-8 TRBD2 TGTGCCAGCAGCTTAGTGGGACTAGCTTTAAGTACGAACACCGGGGAGCTGTTTTTT CASSLVGLALSTNTGELFF
many TRBJ2-7 TRBV7-9 TRBD1 TGTGCCAGCTCCTCCCGGGACAGGGGACGGGGTGAGCAGTACTTC CASSSRDRGRGEQYF
once TRBJ2-4 TRBV7-2 TRBD1 TGTGCCAGCAGCTTACCTCCCGGGACAGGGTCCGTGGAGCAGTACTTC CASSLPPGTGSVEQYF
NA TRBJ2-2 TRBV7-6 NA TGTGCCAGCAGCTCCGGACAGACCACCGGGGAGCTGTTTTTT CASSSGQTTGELFF
NA TRBJ2-1 TRBV7-2 NA TGTGCCAGCAGCCCGAGTCAGTCACTCTACAATGAGCAGTTCTTC CASSPSQSLYNEQFF
few TRBJ2-5 TRBV28 TRBD2 TGTGCCAGCAGTTTAGGACTAGCGGACCAAGAGACCCAGTACTTC CASSLGLADQETQYF
NA TRBJ2-5 TRBV7-4 TRBD1 TGTGCCAGCAGCGGGACAGGGGTGTGGGAGCAGTACTTC CASSGTGVWEQYF
NA TRBJ1-4 TRBV7-6 TRBD1 TGTGCCAGCAGCCTACGGACAGGACTAGGAGAAAAACTGTTTTTT CASSLRTGLGEKLFF
NA TRBJ2-3 TRBV7-4 TRBD2 TGTGCCAGCAGCTTAGTTGTAGGGACTAAGGCAGATACGCAGTATTTT CASSLVVGTKADTQYF
NA TRBJ2-1 TRBV7-3 TRBD2 TGTGCCAGCAGCGCTAGCGGAACGCGGAACAATGAGCAGTTCTTC CASSASGTRNNEQFF
NA TRBJ1-1 TRBV25-1 NA TGTGCCAGCAGTGGATCCGGCCCCGGCAATGAGCAGTTCTTT CASSGSGPGNEQFF